The 4 T cell receptor beta chains below all came from one sample that was sequenced in a study of CXCR3-negative and CXCR3-positive naive CD8 T cells (dated by TCRdb to the late 2010s). The research as a whole found: TRB CDR3s from CXCR3-positive naive cells showed higher hydrophobicity (lower Kidera factor 4), lower energy, and higher strength and volume indices than CXCR3-negative naive cells.

These receptors are not linked to any known antigen. The sequencer listed for this sample is NextSeq 550. The Human TCR Profiling Kit (MiLaboratory) was used to prepare UMI-labeled 5' RACE TRB cDNA libraries. Following TCRdb reprocessing, every CDR3 protein sequence forms one entry, and DNA is not provided. The sample table on file contains around 150,000 distinct CDR3 sequences. The leading ten clones occupy roughly 0.41% of the sample. The source material was naive CXCR3+ CD8+ T cells from blood. The label giving this sample's cell subset or site can be read as: CD45RO-CCR7+CD27+CD95- naive CD8+ T cells expressing CXCR3 (TNR3+). These receptors came from a human donor in good health. Some clones in this sample may be carry-over from other donors' samples.

This chain joins TRBV4-1 and TRBJ1-1. CDR1 is MGHRA, CDR2 YSYEKL, per germline. The CDR3 covers 14 residues. CDR3 amino acids: CASSQGRINTEAFF.

The chain joins TRBV4-1 to TRBJ2-7. Per the germline V gene, CDR1 is MGHRA and CDR2 is YSYEKL. The CDR3 is 13 residues long. The CDR3 protein is CASSQQVSDEQYF.

The rearrangement links TRBV7-8 to TRBJ2-4; TCRdb designates TRBD1, a call that cannot be tested without DNA. The CDR3 covers 19 residues. Germline V gives CDR1 SGHVS, CDR2 FQNEAQ. The CDR3 reads CASSLVGAGFRQAKNIQYF.

This chain connects TRBV29-1 to TRBJ2-3; TCRdb reports TRBD2, a call that lacks DNA to check it against. CDR1 is SQVTM, CDR2 ANQGSEA, per germline. The length of the CDR3 is 20 residues. The CDR3 loop reads CSVEGVTWYGTSGSADTQYF.